This T cell receptor beta chain appears in the sequencing data of a study of T-cell reconstitution after alpha-beta-depleted transplantation in children. A TCRbeta library incorporating unique molecular identifiers was prepared. Each CDR3 protein gets one entry after TCRdb re-called the PCR reads with MiXCR. The sample lists 450,000 to 700,000 distinct CDR3 sequences; 25% to 30% were seen once. The CDR3 runs 14 residues. With 6 bases clipped from V and 6 bases from J, the junction kept 5 bases outside the gene matches. The input for sequencing was PBMCs, taken before TCRalphabeta/CD19-depleted stem cell transplant. This TCR came from a boy younger than two with Wiskott-Aldrich syndrome, due to receive a stem cell transplant. The chain has TRBV12-3 or TRBV12-4 and TRBJ2-1; 10 bases align to TRBD2. Here the CDR3 reads CASSLAGALNEQFF. The CDR3 DNA is TGTGCCAGCAGCCTAGCGGGAGCGCTCAATGAGCAGTTCTTC.